This T cell receptor beta chain is from a study of blood T cells in healthy people across ages. A minimum of 5.5 micrograms of total RNA was extracted per sample. Through a sample-barcoded 5' primer and a J-beta primer mix, a second PCR was run for about 6 to 11 cycles. One entry per CDR3 protein results from TCRdb running MiXCR on the 5' RACE reads. The sample lists 950,000 to 1,200,000 distinct CDR3 sequences; roughly two fifths were seen once. The CDR3 sequence is 12 residues long. Germline V gene sequence: CDR1 DFQATT, CDR2 SNEGSKA (reference sequence). Comment on this clonotype: Antigen specificity is unknown. One junction end does not reproduce the germline sequence, and a read error may be involved.

Study outcomes and limitations: Bulk PBMC profiling left naive and antigen-experienced comparisons inconclusive.

This chain links TRBV20-1 with TRBJ1-1, with a weak D call TRBD1 (6 bases). The sequence was obtained from a man between 18 and 29 years old in good health. Sequencing used blood. In DNA, the CDR3 is TGCAAGCCCGGGGGGCTCAACACTAAAGCTTTCTTT. This translates into CKPGGLNTKAFF.